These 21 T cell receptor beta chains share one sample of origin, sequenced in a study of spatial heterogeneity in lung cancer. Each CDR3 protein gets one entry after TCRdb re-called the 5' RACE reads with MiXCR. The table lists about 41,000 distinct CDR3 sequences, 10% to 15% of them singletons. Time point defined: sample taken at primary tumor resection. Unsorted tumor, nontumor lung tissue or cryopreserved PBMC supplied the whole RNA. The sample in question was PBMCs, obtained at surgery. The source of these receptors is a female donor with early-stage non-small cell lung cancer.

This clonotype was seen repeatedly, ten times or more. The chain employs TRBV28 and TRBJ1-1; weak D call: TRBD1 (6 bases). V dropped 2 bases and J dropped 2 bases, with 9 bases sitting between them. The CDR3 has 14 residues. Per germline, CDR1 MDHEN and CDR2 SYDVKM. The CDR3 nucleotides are TGTGCCAGCAGTTTACGGACAGACAACACTGAAGCTTTCTTT. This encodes CASSLRTDNTEAFF.

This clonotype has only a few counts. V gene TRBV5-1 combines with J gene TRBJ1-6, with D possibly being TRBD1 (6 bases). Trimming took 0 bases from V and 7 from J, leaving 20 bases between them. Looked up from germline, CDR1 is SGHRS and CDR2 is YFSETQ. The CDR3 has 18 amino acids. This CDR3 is CASSLGLAGGPGNSPLHF. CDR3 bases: TGCGCCAGCAGCTTGGGATTGGCGGGGGGGCCGGGGAATTCACCCCTCCACTTT.

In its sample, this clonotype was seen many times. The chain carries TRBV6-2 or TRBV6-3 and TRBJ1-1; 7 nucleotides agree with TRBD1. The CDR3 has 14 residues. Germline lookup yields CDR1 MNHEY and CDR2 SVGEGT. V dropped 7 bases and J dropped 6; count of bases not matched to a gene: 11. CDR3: CASKATGEFSEAFF. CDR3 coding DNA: TGTGCCAGCAAGGCAACAGGGGAATTCTCTGAAGCTTTCTTT.

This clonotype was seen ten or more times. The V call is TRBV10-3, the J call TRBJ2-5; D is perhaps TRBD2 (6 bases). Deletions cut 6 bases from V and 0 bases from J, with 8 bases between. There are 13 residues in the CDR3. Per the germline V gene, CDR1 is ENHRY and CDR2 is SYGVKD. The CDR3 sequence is CAIRREYQETQYF. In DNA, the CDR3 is TGTGCCATCAGGCGGGAATACCAAGAGACCCAGTACTTC.

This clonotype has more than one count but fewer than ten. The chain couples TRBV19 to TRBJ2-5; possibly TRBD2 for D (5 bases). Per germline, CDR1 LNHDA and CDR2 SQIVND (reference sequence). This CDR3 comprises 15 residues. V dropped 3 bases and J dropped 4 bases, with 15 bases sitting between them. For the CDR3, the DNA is TGTGCCAGTAGTATTTTGGACTCCCCAGGAGAGACCCAGTACTTC. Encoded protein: CASSILDSPGETQYF.

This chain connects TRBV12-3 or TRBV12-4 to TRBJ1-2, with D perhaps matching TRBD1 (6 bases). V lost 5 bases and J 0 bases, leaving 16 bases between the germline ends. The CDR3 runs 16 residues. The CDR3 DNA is TGTGCCAGCAGTCGGACAGATTTGGGCTCTAACTATGGCTACACCTTC. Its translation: CASSRTDLGSNYGYTF.

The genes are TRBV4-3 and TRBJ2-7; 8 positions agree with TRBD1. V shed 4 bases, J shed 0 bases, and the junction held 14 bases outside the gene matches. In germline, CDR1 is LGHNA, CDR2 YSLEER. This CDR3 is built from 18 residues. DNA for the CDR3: TGCGCCAGCAGCCGGTACACCGGGACAGGTTCACTCTCCTACGAGCAGTACTTC. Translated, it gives CASSRYTGTGSLSYEQYF.

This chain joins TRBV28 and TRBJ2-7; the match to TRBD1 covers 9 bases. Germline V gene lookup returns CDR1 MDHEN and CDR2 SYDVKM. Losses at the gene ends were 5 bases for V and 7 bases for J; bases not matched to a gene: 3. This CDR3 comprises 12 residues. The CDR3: CASSIQGAEQYF. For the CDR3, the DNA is TGTGCCAGCAGTATACAGGGGGCTGAGCAGTACTTC.

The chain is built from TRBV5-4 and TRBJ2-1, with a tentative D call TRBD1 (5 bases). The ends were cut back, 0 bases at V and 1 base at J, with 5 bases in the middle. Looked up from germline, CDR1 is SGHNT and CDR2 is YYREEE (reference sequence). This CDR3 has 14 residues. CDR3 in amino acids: CASSLGQSYNEQFF. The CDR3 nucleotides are TGTGCCAGCAGCTTGGGACAGTCCTACAATGAGCAGTTCTTC.

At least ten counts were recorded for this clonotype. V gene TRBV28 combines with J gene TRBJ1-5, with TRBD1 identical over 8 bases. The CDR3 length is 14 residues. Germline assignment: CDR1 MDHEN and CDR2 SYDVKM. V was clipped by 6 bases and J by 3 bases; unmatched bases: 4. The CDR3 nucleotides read TGTGCCAGCAGGCCGGGACAGGCCAATCAGCCCCAGCATTTT. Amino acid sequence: CASRPGQANQPQHF.

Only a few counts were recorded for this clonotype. The CDR3 nucleotides are TGTGCCAGCAGCCCAAGCCTGGTGGAGCAGACCGAATACGAGCTGTTTTTT. Protein sequence: CASSPSLVEQTEYELFF. The chain recombines TRBV9 with TRBJ2-2; D is unclear. The CDR3 contains 17 residues. Germline V gene data show CDR1 as SGDLS and CDR2 as YYNGEE. Trimming pared 4 bases from V and 11 bases from J, leaving 27 bases between. Together with reference TRBV9 and TRBJ2-2, the CDR3 gives the full variable domain: DSGVTQTPKHLITATGQRVTLRCSPRSGDLSVYWYQQSLDQGLQFLIQYYNGEERAKGNILERFSAQQFPDLHSELNLSSLELGDSALYFCASSPSLVEQTEYELFFGEGSRLTVL.

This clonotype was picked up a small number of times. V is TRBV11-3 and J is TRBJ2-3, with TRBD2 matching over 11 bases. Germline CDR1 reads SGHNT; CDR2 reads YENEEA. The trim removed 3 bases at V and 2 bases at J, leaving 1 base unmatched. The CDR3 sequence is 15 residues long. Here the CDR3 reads CASSFSGGATDTQYF. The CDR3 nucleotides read TGTGCCAGCAGCTTTAGCGGGGGGGCCACAGATACGCAGTATTTT.

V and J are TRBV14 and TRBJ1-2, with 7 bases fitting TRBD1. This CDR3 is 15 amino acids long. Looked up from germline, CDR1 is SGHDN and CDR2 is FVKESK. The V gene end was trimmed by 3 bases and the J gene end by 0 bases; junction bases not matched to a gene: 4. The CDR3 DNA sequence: TGTGCCAGCAGCCACCGGACAGGAGCTAACTATGGCTACACCTTC. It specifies CASSHRTGANYGYTF. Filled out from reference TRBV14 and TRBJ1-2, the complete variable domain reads EAGVTQFPSHSVIEKGQTVTLRCDPISGHDNLYWYRRVMGKEIKFLLHFVKESKQDESGMPNNRFLAERTGGTYSTLKVQPAELEDSGVYFCASSHRTGANYGYTFGSGTRLTVV.

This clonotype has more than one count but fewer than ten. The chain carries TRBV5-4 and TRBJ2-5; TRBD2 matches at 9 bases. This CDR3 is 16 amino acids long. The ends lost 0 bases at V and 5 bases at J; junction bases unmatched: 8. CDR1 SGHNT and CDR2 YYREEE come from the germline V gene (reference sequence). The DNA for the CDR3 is TGTGCCAGCAGCTTGGCCGCGGGGGGGCCGGAGGAGACCCAGTACTTC. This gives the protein CASSLAAGGPEETQYF.

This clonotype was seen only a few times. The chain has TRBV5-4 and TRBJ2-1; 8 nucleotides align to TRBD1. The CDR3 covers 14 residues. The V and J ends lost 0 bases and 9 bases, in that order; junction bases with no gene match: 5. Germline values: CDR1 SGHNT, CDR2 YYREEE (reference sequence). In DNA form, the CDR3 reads TGTGCCAGCAGCTTGGTCAGGGGGCAGGGTGAGCAGTTCTTC. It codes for CASSLVRGQGEQFF.

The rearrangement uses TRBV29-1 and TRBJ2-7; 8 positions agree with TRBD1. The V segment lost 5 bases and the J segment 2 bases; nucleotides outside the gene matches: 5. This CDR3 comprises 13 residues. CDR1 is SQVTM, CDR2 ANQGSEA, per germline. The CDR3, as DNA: TGCAGCGTTTTGGACAGGGACACCTACGAGCAGTACTTC. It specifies CSVLDRDTYEQYF.

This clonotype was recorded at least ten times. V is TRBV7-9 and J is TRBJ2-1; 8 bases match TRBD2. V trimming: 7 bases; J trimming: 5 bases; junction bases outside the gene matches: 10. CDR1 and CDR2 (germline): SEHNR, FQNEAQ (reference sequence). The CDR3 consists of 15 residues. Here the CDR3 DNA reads TGTGCCAGCAATCTTCGGACTAGCACAAACAATGAGCAGTTCTTC. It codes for CASNLRTSTNNEQFF. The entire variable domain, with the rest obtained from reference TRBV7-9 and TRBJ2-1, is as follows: DTGVSQNPRHKITKRGQNVTFRCDPISEHNRLYWYRQTLGQGPEFLTYFQNEAQLEKSRLLSDRFSAERPKGSFSTLEIQRTEQGDSAMYLCASNLRTSTNNEQFFGPGTRLTVL.

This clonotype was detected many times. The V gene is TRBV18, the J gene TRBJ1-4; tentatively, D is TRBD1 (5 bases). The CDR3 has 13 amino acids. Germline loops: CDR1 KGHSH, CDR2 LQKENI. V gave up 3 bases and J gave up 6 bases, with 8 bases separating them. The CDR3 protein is CASSPGGHEKLFF. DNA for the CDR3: TGTGCCAGCTCACCCGGGGGTCATGAAAAACTGTTTTTT.

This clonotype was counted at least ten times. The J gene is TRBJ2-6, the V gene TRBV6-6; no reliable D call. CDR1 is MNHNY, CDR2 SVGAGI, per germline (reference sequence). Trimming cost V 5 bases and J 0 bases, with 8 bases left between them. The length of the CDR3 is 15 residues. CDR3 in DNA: TGTGCCAGCAGTACCTGGAGCTCTGGGGCCAACGTCCTGACTTTC. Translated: CASSTWSSGANVLTF.

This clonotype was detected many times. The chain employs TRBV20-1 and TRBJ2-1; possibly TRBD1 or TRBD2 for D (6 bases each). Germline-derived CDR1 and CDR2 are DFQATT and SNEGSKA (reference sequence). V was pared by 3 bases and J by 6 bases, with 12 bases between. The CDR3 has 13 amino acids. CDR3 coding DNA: TGCAGTGCTAGCGTCAGGGGAGGCAATGAGCAGTTCTTC. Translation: CSASVRGGNEQFF.

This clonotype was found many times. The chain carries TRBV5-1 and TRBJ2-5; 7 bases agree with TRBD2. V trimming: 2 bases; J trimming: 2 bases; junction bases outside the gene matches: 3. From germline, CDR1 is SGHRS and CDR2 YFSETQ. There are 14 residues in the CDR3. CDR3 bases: TGCGCCAGCAGCTTCTGGGGGGGGCAAGAGACCCAGTACTTC. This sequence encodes CASSFWGGQETQYF.